This T cell receptor beta chain was obtained from a study of blood T cell repertoires in COVID-19 (dated by TCRdb to between 2020 and 2021). Looking at the study overall: Collaborator samples came from the United States, Italy and Spain and covered acute and convalescent phases of COVID-19. The material from the prospective study consisted of cDNA or gDNA derived from T cells, B-cell-depleted T cells, or PBMCs. Deeply sampled blood TCRbeta repertoires from subjects exposed to, actively infected with, or recovered from COVID-19 were included in the dataset. The repertoires were made available in a free public database intended to serve as a resource for research on the immune response to SARS-CoV-2. The samples were drawn from two sources: the first 160 participants of the ongoing ImmuneRACE study, and fewer than 1,500 subjects contributed by 6 global collaborators. A de-identified subject ID, COVID-19 status, age in years and sex were almost always included in the sample metadata. HLA class I and class II types, where available, came from metadata supplied by the sample provider rather than from assay-based typing.

The immunoSEQ Assay, a bias-controlled multiplex PCR, was used to amplify TCRbeta CDR3 regions from genomic DNA. The original methods were these. Within the assay, amplification of reference gene primers was used to estimate how many nucleated cells each sample contained. To quantify the absolute abundance of each unique TCRbeta CDR3 rearrangement, sequence reads were collapsed and filtered. Productive Simpson clonality was computed per sample as the square root of Simpson's diversity index over productive rearrangements. The source is immuneACCESS, and TCRdb retained only in-frame sequences with V and J called. Part of the clones is not carried over; for the studies checked, unresolved V genes explain less than half of this, and the remainder is unexplained. V and J calls and clone size follow that table, whereas D and trimming were derived from the DNA. The sample table lists 30,000 to 35,000 clones, around 90% of them with a count of one. The ten largest clones capture about 61% of the sample.

The junction shows trimming of 0 bases on V and 8 bases on J, plus 8 bases between the germline ends. CDR1 MNHEY and CDR2 SMNVEV are derived from the germline V gene (reference sequence). From cysteine to phenylalanine, the CDR3 is 13 amino acids long. The entry retains the CDR3 DNA only, 39 bases that are in frame from base 1. On this clone itself: Its recognized antigen is unknown. The record has no base qualities; no much larger clone is one base away.

Whole blood was collected in K2EDTA tubes by collaborating institutions according to the institutions' own protocols. For TCRbeta analysis, collaborators shipped samples as frozen whole blood, isolated PBMCs, or DNA extracted from either of those sample types. Results and caveats for the whole study, not just this receptor: The quantity of clinical and demographic metadata differed by source and by participant and was supplied without curation.

The sequence joins TRBV27 to TRBJ2-1; a tentative D call is TRBD1 (6 bases match). The source is a man in his 70s with acute or convalescent COVID-19. Material for sequencing was peripheral blood. The DNA sequence follows: TGTGCCAGCAGTTTATCCAGGGGCCATGAGCAGTTCTTC. The encoded protein is CASSLSRGHEQFF.